Listed here are 5 T cell receptor beta chains from one sample, sequenced in a study of T-cell memory formation after mild COVID-19. TCRdb reprocessed the 5' RACE reads with MiXCR, giving one entry per CDR3 protein. Counted here are some 300,000 distinct CDR3 sequences, roughly 19% occurring once; the ten biggest clones make up roughly 23%. The specimen sequenced was PBMCs or a T cell subset sorted from them (not recorded which). These receptors all come from a man aged 18 to 30 who had mild COVID-19 (a few samples of this study predate the infection). Cell type and time point are not known.

This clonotype was observed at least ten times. As DNA, the CDR3 is TGTGCCAGCAGCTTTAGCCTAAGCGAGCAGTACTTC. It specifies CASSFSLSEQYF. V is TRBV11-1 and J is TRBJ2-7, with D unclear. The CDR3 totals 12 residues. Looked up from germline, CDR1 is SGHAT and CDR2 is FQDESV (reference sequence). Between the trimmed V and J ends, which lost 3 bases and 6 bases, there was a span of 9 bases.

The V call is TRBV7-6, the J call TRBJ2-2; D is unresolved. Per the germline V gene, CDR1 is SGHVS and CDR2 is FNYEAQ. V shed 3 bases and J shed 1 base, with 12 bases lying between them. The CDR3 contains 16 residues. This CDR3 is CASSLTAAVNTGELFF. The CDR3 bases are TGTGCCAGCAGCTTGACGGCGGCCGTGAACACCGGGGAGCTGTTTTTT. Looking up the rest from reference TRBV7-6 and TRBJ2-2 gives the full variable domain: GAGVSQSPRYKVTKRGQDVALRCDPISGHVSLYWYRQALGQGPEFLTYFNYEAQQDKSGLPNDRFSAERPEGSISTLTIQRTEQRDSAMYRCASSLTAAVNTGELFFGEGSRLTVL.

The V and J genes are TRBV5-1 and TRBJ2-2; D may be TRBD2 (6 bases). The germline V and J ends were trimmed by 0 bases and 5 bases, with 11 bases remaining between them. This CDR3 is 15 amino acids long. In germline, CDR1 is SGHRS, CDR2 YFSETQ. The CDR3 here is CASSLAEAGTGELFF. In DNA, the CDR3 is TGCGCCAGCAGCTTGGCCGAGGCGGGGACCGGGGAGCTGTTTTTT.

In DNA form, the CDR3 reads TGCAGTCCCCGAACAGGGGTGAACACTGAAGCTTTCTTT. This encodes CSPRTGVNTEAFF. J is TRBJ1-1 and V is TRBV20-1, with TRBD1 matching 7 bases. Germline CDR1 and CDR2: DFQATT and SNEGSKA (reference sequence). CDR3 length equals 13 residues. Germline trimming cut 8 bases from V and 0 bases from J; bases unmatched to any gene: 6.

This clonotype has just a few counts. The chain is built from TRBV7-9 and TRBJ2-7; D gene ambiguous. The CDR3 runs to 12 residues. The V and J ends lost 5 bases and 6 bases respectively, with 11 bases between them. The germline gives CDR1 SEHNR, CDR2 FQNEAQ (reference sequence). The CDR3: CASSPDDGEQYF. CDR3 DNA sequence: TGTGCCAGCAGCCCCGACGATGGCGAGCAGTACTTC.